This T cell receptor (beta chain) was documented in a study of OX40 agonist ivuxolimab in advanced cancers. Overall study: Patients were infused with ivuxolimab every 2 weeks at 0.01 to 10 mg/kg. Study-level results: Nonresponders included some who also had low normalized T-cell clonal expansion. People who partly responded at 0.1-3.0 mg/kg had some of the least clonal expansion seen.

Profiling relied on immunoSEQ multiplex PCR, and the TCRdb table lists in-frame clones only, not all of them. The table records under 20,000 clones, roughly 90% of them present only once. This clone was picked up a small number of times. The antigen remains undetermined. A much larger clone differs by one base, so this may be a read error. This CDR3 has 12 amino acids. V was pared by 1 base and J by 1 base, with 1 base between. Germline V lookup: CDR1 SGHTA, CDR2 FQGNSA. The sequence was obtained from an adult with an advanced solid tumor such as melanoma, head and neck, liver or kidney cancer. This chain uses TRBV7-2 with TRBJ2-5; no firm D call. This specimen was CD4+ or CD8+ T cells sorted from blood, taken in a trial of the OX40 agonist ivuxolimab. DNA for the CDR3: TGTGCCAGCAGCTTAGTCCAAGAGACCCAGTACTTC. Residues: CASSLVQETQYF.